This T cell receptor (beta chain) was profiled in a study of CD8 T cells in Susac syndrome (dated by TCRdb to about 2019). With regard to the full study: Whether CD8+ T cell activation and differentiation in Susac syndrome was antigen driven was tested using repertoire sequencing. The clonality of the CD8+ T cell repertoire was compared across some eleven healthy donors, about 14 Susac syndrome patients and under 19 multiple sclerosis patients.

Overall study results and their limits: The TCR sequencing and HLA analysis was acknowledged to have included a relatively small number of individuals.

In regard to this clonotype: Its antigen target is currently unknown. No qualities accompany the bases; no much larger clone lies one base away.

Peripheral blood CD8+ and CD4+ T cells from healthy donors, Susac syndrome patients and multiple sclerosis patients were profiled using high-throughput TCR beta sequencing. The multiple sclerosis controls were treatment-naive patients who had stable or active relapsing-remitting disease and met the revised McDonald criteria. Bulk CD8+ and CD4+ T cells were purified by magnetic negative isolation, whereas CD8+ TEMRA cells were enriched by FACS. Blood was collected in EDTA tubes and processed within 24 hours, with PBMCs isolated through density gradient centrifugation. PBMCs intended for TCR sequencing were frozen in liquid nitrogen and were later thawed in a 37 degrees C water bath. The sorted or isolated CD4+, CD8+ and CD8+ TEMRA cells had a purity of 90% or higher. Cut back by 1 base and 8 bases, the V and J ends lie 15 bases apart. Taken from cysteine to phenylalanine, the CDR3 has 15 residues. Only the CDR3 DNA stays, 45 bases, in frame from base 1. Based on the germline V gene, the CDR1 and CDR2 sequences are SGHAT and FQNNGV.

RNA was extracted with the RNeasy kit and about 0.5 to 1 ug was reverse transcribed using random hexamers. TCR beta CDR3 regions were amplified with the immunoSEQ multiplex PCR assay covering 54 Vbeta and 13 Jbeta segments. PCR amplification bias was corrected by using a synthetic template baseline for primer optimization and computational correction. The original methods were these. Reads were annotated to V, D and J genes per IMGT and analyzed with immunoSEQ Analyzer, keeping only productive sequences. To calculate clonality, Shannon entropy was normalized by log2 of the number of productive unique sequences and then subtracted from one. For each patient and control, public and private clones were evaluated among the 100 most prevalent clones. A clone was defined as Susac-specific if it was absent from the healthy and MS cohorts, from over a thousand published viral clones and from other ImmuneACCESS disease sequences. TCRdb applied fastp at Q25 and MiXCR to the public reads, then kept only in-frame beta chains. Identical CDR3 proteins give one entry, which carries the most common genes and DNA. TCRdb assigned the V and J calls; the authors' analysis was not used. For this sample the table gives a few hundred thousand distinct CDR3 sequences, of which more than 80% were detected only once. Of the sample, roughly 0.11% falls within the top ten clones.

The receptor chain draws on TRBV11-2 and TRBJ2-1, with TRBD2 perhaps the D gene, on 6 matching bases. Sequenced material: CD8+ T cells from PBMCs. The receptor was derived from a human donor with multiple sclerosis. The nucleotide sequence is TGTGCCAGCAGCTTAGGACTAGGGCAGAATCATGAGCAGTTCTTC. Translated, it gives CASSLGLGQNHEQFF. When the CDR3 is completed using the reference TRBV11-2 and TRBJ2-1 genes on either side, the full variable domain is EAGVAQSPRYKIIEKRQSVAFWCNPISGHATLYWYQQILGQGPKLLIQFQNNGVVDDSQLPKDRFSAERLKGVDSTLKIQPAKLEDSAVYLCASSLGLGQNHEQFFGPGTRLTVL.